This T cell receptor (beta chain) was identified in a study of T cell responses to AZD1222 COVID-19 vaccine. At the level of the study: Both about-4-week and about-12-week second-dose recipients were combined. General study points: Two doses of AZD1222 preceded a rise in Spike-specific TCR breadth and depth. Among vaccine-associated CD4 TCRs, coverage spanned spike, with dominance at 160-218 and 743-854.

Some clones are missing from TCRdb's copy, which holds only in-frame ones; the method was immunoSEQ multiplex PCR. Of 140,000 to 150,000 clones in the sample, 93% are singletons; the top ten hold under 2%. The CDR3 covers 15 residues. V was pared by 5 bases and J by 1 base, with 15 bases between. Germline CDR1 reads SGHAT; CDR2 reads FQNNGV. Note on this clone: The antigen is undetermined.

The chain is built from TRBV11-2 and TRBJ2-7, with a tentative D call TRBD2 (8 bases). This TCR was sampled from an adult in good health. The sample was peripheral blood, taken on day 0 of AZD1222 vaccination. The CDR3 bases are TGTGCCAGCAGCCGGGAGGGGGCGCGTTCCTACGAGCAGTACTTC. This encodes CASSREGARSYEQYF.